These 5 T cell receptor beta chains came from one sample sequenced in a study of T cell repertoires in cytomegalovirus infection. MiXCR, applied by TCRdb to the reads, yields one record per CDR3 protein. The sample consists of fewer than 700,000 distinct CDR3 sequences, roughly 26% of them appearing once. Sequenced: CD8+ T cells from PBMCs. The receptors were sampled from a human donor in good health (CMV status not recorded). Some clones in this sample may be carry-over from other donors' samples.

The CDR3 nucleotides read TGCAGCGTTGAATCACAGGACCGCGCGAACACCGGGGAGCTGTTTTTT. This codes for CSVESQDRANTGELFF. The chain uses TRBV29-1 and TRBJ2-2; TRBD1 is a possible D gene (5 bases). This CDR3 is 16 amino acids long. The germline CDR1 and CDR2 sequences are SQVTM and ANQGSEA. The ends were cut back, 2 bases at V and 0 bases at J, with 13 bases in the middle.

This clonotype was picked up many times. The CDR3 reads CASSLPREGAPKGAFF. CDR3 nucleotides: TGCGCCAGCAGCCTCCCCCGGGAAGGGGCCCCAAAGGGGGCTTTCTTT. This chain uses TRBV4-1 with TRBJ1-1; a possible D gene is TRBD1 (5 bases). Trimming took off 4 bases at V and 11 bases at J, with 26 bases between the two ends. Germline values: CDR1 MGHRA, CDR2 YSYEKL. The CDR3 loop spans 16 amino acids.

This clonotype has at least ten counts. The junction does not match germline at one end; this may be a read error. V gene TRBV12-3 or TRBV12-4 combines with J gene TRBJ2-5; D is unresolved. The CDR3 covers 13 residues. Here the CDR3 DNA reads TGTGCCAGCAGCTTAGACCCAAGAGAGACCCAGTACTTC. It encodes CASSLDPRETQYF.

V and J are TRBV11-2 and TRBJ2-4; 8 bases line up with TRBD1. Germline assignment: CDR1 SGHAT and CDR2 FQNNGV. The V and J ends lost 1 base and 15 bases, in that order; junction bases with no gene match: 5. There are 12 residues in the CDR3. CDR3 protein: CASSLGLQGVYF. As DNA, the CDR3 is TGTGCCAGCAGCTTAGGACTACAGGGGGTGTACTTC. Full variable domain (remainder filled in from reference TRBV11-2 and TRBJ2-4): EAGVAQSPRYKIIEKRQSVAFWCNPISGHATLYWYQQILGQGPKLLIQFQNNGVVDDSQLPKDRFSAERLKGVDSTLKIQPAKLEDSAVYLCASSLGLQGVYFGAGTRLSVL.

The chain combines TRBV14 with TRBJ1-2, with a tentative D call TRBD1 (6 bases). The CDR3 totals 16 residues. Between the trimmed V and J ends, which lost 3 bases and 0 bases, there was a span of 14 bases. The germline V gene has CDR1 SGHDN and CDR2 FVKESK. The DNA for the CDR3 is TGTGCCAGCAGCCAGGGGGGACAAGCTACTAACTATGGCTACACCTTC. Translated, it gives CASSQGGQATNYGYTF.